This T cell receptor beta chain appears in the sequencing data of a study of regulatory and conventional T cells in RAG deficiency (TCRdb year 2017). Turning to the overall study: The study used high-throughput TCR beta sequencing to compare repertoire diversity and composition of Treg, conventional CD4+ and CD8+ T cells between RAG-deficient patients and healthy controls. Paper-wide results and their limitations: RAG-deficient patients showed markedly lower Shannon entropy and higher Simpson indices than control T-cell subpopulations. Compared with controls, Omenn syndrome and CID/AS patients had around 92-fold fewer unique TCR beta sequences in Treg cells, but only approximately 9.7-fold fewer in the other subsets. Some T-cell subset analyses were not done for some subjects. Shorter CDR3 lengths were found in all patient T-cell subsets, and >85% Treg-Tconv repertoire overlap at nucleotide and amino acid level was observed in Omenn syndrome patients. The CD25-high CD127-low cells sorted from Omenn syndrome patients may be peripherally activated cells rather than true Treg cells.

The CDR3 has 15 amino acids, counting the end cysteine and phenylalanine. The only DNA kept is the CDR3, 45 bases in frame from the first base. From the germline V gene, CDR1 is MDHEN and CDR2 is SYDVKM. Before genomic DNA extraction, regulatory T cells were purified from blood as CD4+CD25-high CD127-low cells. Seven to nine healthy control donors were used as the comparison group for repertoire analyses. Remarks on this clone: Its antigen specificity is not known. One junction end does not reproduce the germline sequence, and a read error may be involved.

Preparation of the library involved the immunoSEQ multiplex PCR assay. Genomic DNA from the sorted T-cell subsets was used to amplify and sequence rearranged TCR beta chain products. The study's own analysis went as follows. Shannon entropy and Simpson indices were used to measure the diversity of productive TCR beta rearrangements in each repertoire. To assess clonal expansion, the frequencies of the 100 most abundant productive TCR beta clonotypes were added up as a share of total reads. The TRB repertoires were scored with a self-reactivity index built on which amino acids appear at CDR3beta positions 6 and 7. Two-way ANOVA was applied to the repertoire analyses, whereas Student t or Mann-Whitney tests were applied to the flow cytometric analyses. Here the immuneACCESS table is served through TCRdb, limited to in-frame sequences with V and J called. Missing clones are a known gap in these copies; in checked studies unresolved V genes cover under half, and the rest lacks a known reason. V, J and clone size derive from that table, while D and trimming were established from the DNA sequence. Across this sample there are about 19,000 clones, with roughly 87% seen only once. 1.4% of the sample belongs to the ten largest clones.

These sequences were also reported in another study, on regulatory T cells. That second report states: In the multiplex PCR, 52 forward TRBV primers and 13 reverse TRBJ primers were used, and assay-based and computational corrections were applied for amplification bias. Patient repertoires showed restricted unique TRB V-J pairs and skewed V and J gene usage, most marked in regulatory T cells. T-cell receptor beta repertoires of sorted regulatory, conventional CD4+ and CD8+ T cells were compared between CD3G-deficient patients and healthy controls. Peripheral blood mononuclear cells were isolated by Ficoll density separation. Rearranged TRB loci were amplified from genomic DNA by multiplex PCR within the immunoSEQ assay. TRB amplicons were sequenced on an Illumina HiSeq platform. Custom algorithms error-filtered the raw sequences and aligned the raw sequences to reference gene sequences, after which the immunoSEQ online tools were used for analysis. Productive and nonproductive TRB rearrangement frequencies were evaluated among both unique and total sequences. Groups were compared by t tests, Mann-Whitney tests or two-way ANOVA performed in Prism software.

The chain joins TRBV28 to TRBJ1-5, and the D gene may be TRBD1, 5 bases matching. Input material: Tregs sorted from blood. The receptor comes from a human donor in good health. DNA sequence: TGTGCCAGCAGTTTACTCGGGTCGTCAGGGTCGAGTTTCGAATTT. Its product reads: CASSLLGSSGSSFEF. The CDR3 plus the reference TRBV28 and TRBJ1-5 genes for the other parts give the full variable domain: DVKVTQSSRYLVKRTGEKVFLECVQDMDHENMFWYRQDPGLGLRLIYFSYDVKMKEKGDIPEGYSVSREKKERFSLILESASTNQTSMYLCASSLLGSSGSSFEFGDGTRLSIL.